One and the same sample provided the 12 T cell receptor beta chains below, sequenced in a study of tumor and adjacent non-tumor tissue in lung cancer. The library came from three nested PCR rounds adapted from ARM-PCR protocols. TCRdb passed the multiplex PCR reads through MiXCR, listing each CDR3 protein once. The sample holds 100,000 to 120,000 distinct CDR3 sequences; over 75% are singletons and the top ten take 20% to 25%. RNA was extracted from bulk tissue without any cell sorting. Sequencing was done on a sample of lung tumor tissue. These receptors came from a man in his 70s with non-small cell lung cancer.

As to this clonotype: One end of the junction does not line up with germline, which may come from a read error. The chain couples TRBV5-5 to TRBJ1-3; D ambiguous. The CDR3 is made up of 17 amino acids. Germline values: CDR1 SGHKS, CDR2 YYEKEE (reference sequence). The CDR3 DNA reads as TGTGTCAGCAGTTCCCAATCCATAGGGCTAACTGGAAACACCATATATTTT. Amino acid sequence: CVSSSQSIGLTGNTIYF.

Points on this clonotype: The CDR3 does not close with the conserved phenylalanine or tryptophan, likely indicating a read error. This rearrangement joins TRBV4-2 to TRBJ2-7, with TRBD1 matching over 8 bases. Germline V gene sequence: CDR1 LGHNA, CDR2 YNFKEQ. The CDR3 totals 14 residues. The CDR3 loop is CASIQGQGPYEQYL. CDR3 nucleotides: TGTGCCAGCATCCAAGGACAGGGTCCCTACGAGCAGTACCTC.

Concerning this clonotype: This may arise from a read error, as a much more abundant clone is one base away. The rearrangement joins TRBV28 to TRBJ1-4; TRBD1 is a possible D gene (5 bases). Per the germline V gene, CDR1 is MDHEN and CDR2 is SYDVKM. This CDR3 is 13 amino acids long. The CDR3 protein is CSSSRVWNEKLFF. CDR3 DNA: TGTTCCAGCAGCAGGGTATGGAATGAAAAACTGTTTTTT.

On this clonotype itself: One end of the junction fails to match germline, which may point to a read error. The chain links TRBV6-5 to TRBJ2-7, with TRBD2 identical over 9 bases. The CDR3 is 18 amino acids. CDR1 MNHEY and CDR2 SVGAGI come from the germline V gene. Here the CDR3 reads CTSSYSGLAGPSGSEQYF. The CDR3, as DNA: TGTACCAGCAGTTACTCTGGGCTAGCGGGACCCTCAGGGTCCGAGCAGTACTTC.

Remarks on this clonotype: At one boundary the junction diverges from the germline segment, which might be a read error. The genes are TRBV4-1 and TRBJ2-3; D might be TRBD1 (6 bases). The CDR3 has 16 amino acids. From germline, CDR1 is MGHRA and CDR2 YSYEKL. The CDR3 DNA sequence: TGCGCCAGCAGCCAAAGAGCGTGGGGGCCTTCTGATACGCGGTATTTT. Protein: CASSQRAWGPSDTRYF.

Comment on this clonotype: The junction shows a germline mismatch at one end, possibly a read error. The rearrangement links TRBV5-4 to TRBJ1-1; D possibly corresponds to TRBD1 (6 bases). This CDR3 spans 16 amino acids. In germline, CDR1 is SGHNT, CDR2 YYREEE (reference sequence). DNA for the CDR3: TGTGTCAGTAGCTTGGCCGGGGGGAGGGGGGGCACTGAGGCTTTCTTT. The encoded protein is CVSSLAGGRGGTEAFF.

The J gene is TRBJ2-3, the V gene TRBV30, with D perhaps matching TRBD1 (6 bases). This CDR3 comprises 15 residues. Deletions cut 2 bases from V and 0 bases from J, with 12 bases between. CDR1 is GTSNPN and CDR2 is SVGIG in the germline V gene (reference sequence). The CDR3 spells CAWSPWTASTDTQYF. CDR3 DNA: TGTGCCTGGAGTCCCTGGACAGCAAGCACAGATACGCAGTATTTT.

There are many counts of this clonotype. The V call is TRBV5-4, the J call TRBJ1-1; D is undetermined. With 4 bases removed from V and 0 bases from J, the gap between germline ends came to 7 bases. From germline, CDR1 is SGHNT and CDR2 YYREEE (reference sequence). This CDR3 is built from 13 residues. The CDR3 loop is CASSPGLNTEAFF. The CDR3 DNA reads as TGTGCCAGCAGCCCTGGATTGAACACTGAAGCTTTCTTT.

A remark on this clonotype: The CDR3 carries no conserved terminal phenylalanine or tryptophan, so it likely arises from a read error. This chain uses TRBV6-5 with TRBJ1-2, with D hard to call. Trimming cost V 0 bases and J 1 base, with 9 bases left between them. In germline, CDR1 is MNHEY, CDR2 SVGAGI. The CDR3 spans 15 residues. This chain's CDR3 is CASSYSNHVNYGYTL. The CDR3 bases are TGTGCCAGCAGTTACTCCAATCACGTTAACTATGGCTACACCTTA.

Remarks on this clonotype: Given the absence of the conserved phenylalanine or tryptophan at the CDR3 end, a read error is likely. V usage is TRBV29-1 and J usage is TRBJ2-3, with a tentative D call TRBD2 (6 bases). The CDR3 sequence is 12 residues long. Germline V gives CDR1 SQVTM, CDR2 ANQGSEA. CDR3 in amino acids: CSVGAPGDKQYS. Here the CDR3 DNA reads TGCAGCGTTGGTGCCCCGGGGGATAAGCAGTATTCT.

On this clonotype itself: A junction end diverges from the germline sequence, so it may reflect a read error. This chain links TRBV29-1 with TRBJ2-3; either TRBD1 or TRBD2 may fit D (7 bases each). CDR3 size: 12 residues. Looked up from germline, CDR1 is SQVTM and CDR2 is ANQGSEA. The CDR3, as DNA: TGTAGCCCAGGACAGGCGGGAGATATGCAGTATTTT. It codes for CSPGQAGDMQYF.

With regard to this clonotype: The CDR3 end shows no conserved phenylalanine or tryptophan, and so a read error is likely. V and J are TRBV6-1 and TRBJ1-2, with D unresolved. CDR1 MNHNS and CDR2 SASEGT come from the germline V gene. This CDR3 contains 12 residues. The CDR3 here is CASSVDSYGYTY. The CDR3 DNA is TGTGCCAGCAGTGTTGACTCTTATGGGTACACCTAC.